The rows below give T cell receptor beta chains drawn from one sample of a study of regulatory T cells in long-lasting Graves disease. MiXCR, applied by TCRdb to the multiplex PCR reads, yields one record per CDR3 protein. Altogether over 450,000 distinct CDR3 sequences are present, more than 10% being singletons, with the ten largest covering about 8.3%. The sample was also reused in another study, on T cells in Graves' hyperthyroidism and ophthalmopathy.

The specimen comprised peripheral blood mononuclear cells (PBMCs), sampled at new diagnosis, from a patient treated with antithyroid drugs. These receptors came from a woman aged 25 to 39 with Graves disease. Both conserved end residues are part of each CDR3. Fields, in order: J gene, V gene, CDR3 protein.

J gene: TRBJ2-1
V gene: TRBV6-2/TRBV6-3
CDR3 protein: CASSYESSGRRNEQFF

J gene: TRBJ2-7
V gene: TRBV7-2
CDR3 protein: CASSPNRYYEQYF

J gene: TRBJ2-7
V gene: TRBV27
CDR3 protein: CASSISRLWDRGYEQYF

J gene: TRBJ1-6
V gene: TRBV7-9
CDR3 protein: CASSLVGQGLSPLHF

J gene: TRBJ2-5
V gene: TRBV2
CDR3 protein: CASKTLGTQYF

J gene: TRBJ2-3
V gene: TRBV27
CDR3 protein: CASRQQGAGDTQYF

J gene: TRBJ2-7
V gene: TRBV28
CDR3 protein: CASITGQGLYEQYF

J gene: TRBJ1-4
V gene: TRBV27
CDR3 protein: CASSSRIQGIEKLFF

J gene: TRBJ1-1
V gene: TRBV27
CDR3 protein: CASSLFGGVKGKAFF

J gene: TRBJ2-7
V gene: TRBV12-3/TRBV12-4
CDR3 protein: CASSAGTSGRRQYF

J gene: TRBJ2-1
V gene: TRBV20-1
CDR3 protein: CSARGGQGAYNEQFF

J gene: TRBJ2-1
V gene: TRBV27
CDR3 protein: CASSRRLAGATSFSYNEQFF

J gene: TRBJ2-4
V gene: TRBV6-2/TRBV6-3
CDR3 protein: CASSSTSGAYNEQYF

J gene: TRBJ2-7
V gene: TRBV7-2
CDR3 protein: CASSLDSGSLYEQYF

J gene: TRBJ2-5
V gene: TRBV15
CDR3 protein: CATSRGQPTETQYF

J gene: TRBJ1-2
V gene: TRBV19
CDR3 protein: CASSTTGAVISLLYGYTF

J gene: TRBJ2-5
V gene: TRBV19
CDR3 protein: CASTTRRGETQYF

J gene: TRBJ2-3
V gene: TRBV6-1
CDR3 protein: CASNNRATDTQYF

J gene: TRBJ2-1
V gene: TRBV2
CDR3 protein: CASSSTRISYNEQFF

J gene: TRBJ1-2
V gene: TRBV9
CDR3 protein: CASSVAGVNYGYTF

J gene: TRBJ2-7
V gene: TRBV7-9
CDR3 protein: CASSLEQRISEQYF

J gene: TRBJ1-2
V gene: TRBV20-1
CDR3 protein: CSARVVGESHGYTF

J gene: TRBJ2-5
V gene: TRBV6-9
CDR3 protein: CASSYIRARGTQYF

J gene: TRBJ2-7
V gene: TRBV27
CDR3 protein: CASSFARTLYEQYF

J gene: TRBJ1-2
V gene: TRBV7-9
CDR3 protein: CASSLDRNGYTF

J gene: TRBJ2-1
V gene: TRBV19
CDR3 protein: CASSIAAGVYYNEQFF

J gene: TRBJ1-6
V gene: TRBV12-3/TRBV12-4
CDR3 protein: CAGSSDTGGGRSPLHF

J gene: TRBJ2-7
V gene: TRBV29-1
CDR3 protein: CSVVWTGVYEQYF

J gene: TRBJ2-5
V gene: TRBV24-1
CDR3 protein: CATSDFIGETQYF

J gene: TRBJ2-1
V gene: TRBV24-1
CDR3 protein: CATSDPRGPGNSYNEQFF

J gene: TRBJ2-7
V gene: TRBV20-1
CDR3 protein: CSARDWRGQDEQYF

J gene: TRBJ2-5
V gene: TRBV10-1
CDR3 protein: CASRENKGWQGQETQYF

J gene: TRBJ1-1
V gene: TRBV6-5
CDR3 protein: CASSSQGGLGTTEAFF

J gene: TRBJ1-2
V gene: TRBV29-1
CDR3 protein: CSVAGGSGGYTF